One sample yielded the 6 T cell receptor beta chains listed below, sequenced in a study of blood T cells in healthy people across ages. A second roughly 6 to 12 cycle PCR used barcoded and J-beta primers. TCRdb re-derived calls from the 5' RACE reads in MiXCR, one entry per CDR3 protein. The sample carries some 1.7 million distinct CDR3 sequences, about 30% recorded once. Source material: blood. The receptors stem from a woman aged 30 to 39 in good health.

This clonotype was picked up a small number of times. The chain uses TRBV6-5 and TRBJ2-7; D possibly corresponds to TRBD1 (6 bases). The CDR3 totals 13 residues. The ends were cut back, 8 bases at V and 2 bases at J, with 13 bases in the middle. Germline lookup yields CDR1 MNHEY and CDR2 SVGAGI. The CDR3, as DNA: TGTGCCAGCTGTAACAGGGCGACCTACGAGCAGTACTTC. It is translated as CASCNRATYEQYF.

This clonotype occurred many times. The chain uses TRBV29-1 and TRBJ2-7; no firm D call. CDR3 length: 11 residues. V was cut by 7 bases and J by 5 bases, with 12 bases left in between. CDR1 and CDR2 from the germline V gene are SQVTM and ANQGSEA. In DNA form, the CDR3 reads TGCAGCGCCGAGGCTTTGAACGAGCAGTACTTC. It encodes CSAEALNEQYF.

There are a few counts of this clonotype. The chain links TRBV2 to TRBJ2-3; D possibly uses TRBD1 or TRBD2 (5 bases each). The V gene lost 7 bases and the J gene lost 6 bases, with 14 bases spanning the gap. The germline CDR1 and CDR2 sequences are SNHLY and FYNNEI. The length of the CDR3 is 13 residues. The CDR3 loop reads CASMGAGPDTQYF. The CDR3 DNA reads as TGTGCCAGCATGGGAGCAGGGCCCGATACGCAGTATTTT.

A few counts support this clonotype. V is TRBV9 and J is TRBJ1-1; 7 positions agree with TRBD1. The CDR3 is 13 residues long. Germline V gives CDR1 SGDLS, CDR2 YYNGEE. After removal of 7 bases from V and 2 bases from J, the junction contained 5 bases not matched to a gene. The CDR3 nucleotides read TGTGCCAGCGCGGGACAGCCCAACACTGAAGCTTTCTTT. Protein: CASAGQPNTEAFF.

The gene calls are TRBV9 and TRBJ1-1; D might be TRBD1 (6 bases). V was trimmed by 4 bases and J by 1 base, leaving 17 bases between them. CDR3 length: 16 amino acids. Germline V lookup: CDR1 SGDLS, CDR2 YYNGEE. The CDR3 DNA follows: TGTGCCAGCAGCCCCCGGGACATCAGCCGGAACACTGAAGCTTTCTTT. Translation gives CASSPRDISRNTEAFF.

On this clonotype: A junction boundary mismatches the germline segment, possibly from a read error. The chain carries TRBV3-1 and TRBJ1-2; D not certain. This CDR3 has 15 residues. Germline V lookup: CDR1 LGHDT, CDR2 YNNKEL (reference sequence). The CDR3 nucleotides read TGTGCCAGCAGCCGACGCTTAGAACAGAACTATGGCCACACCTTC. Its translation is CASSRRLEQNYGHTF.